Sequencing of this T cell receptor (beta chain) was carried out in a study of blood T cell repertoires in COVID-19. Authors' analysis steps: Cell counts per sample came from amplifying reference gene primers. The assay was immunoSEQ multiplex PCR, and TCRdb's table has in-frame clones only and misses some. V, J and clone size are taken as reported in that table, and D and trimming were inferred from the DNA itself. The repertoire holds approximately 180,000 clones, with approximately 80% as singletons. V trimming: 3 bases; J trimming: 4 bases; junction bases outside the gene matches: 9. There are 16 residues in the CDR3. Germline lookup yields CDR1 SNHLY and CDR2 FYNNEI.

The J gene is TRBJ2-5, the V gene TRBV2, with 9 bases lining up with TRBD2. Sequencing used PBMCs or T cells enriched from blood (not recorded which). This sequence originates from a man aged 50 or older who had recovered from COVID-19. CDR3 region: CASSDSLAGAIETQYF. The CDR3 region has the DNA TGTGCCAGCAGTGATAGTTTAGCGGGGGCTATAGAGACCCAGTACTTC.